One and the same sample provided the 21 T cell receptor beta chains below, sequenced in a study of identical twins (dated by TCRdb to 2015 to 2016). Receptor amplification or capture employed 5' RACE. TCRdb lists the instrument as Illumina HiSeq 2000. Clones were called with MiXCR by TCRdb after fastp trimmed the public reads at Q25, and only in-frame beta chains were retained. Duplicate CDR3 protein sequences are folded into a single record with the most common DNA and genes. The sample table shows roughly 480,000 distinct CDR3 sequences, and approximately 25% are seen once. The ten largest clones represent 2.9% of the sample. These records were also assigned to another study, of T cells expressing NK-cell markers.

Material: CD4+ T cells sorted from blood. The receptor set was obtained from a young woman in good health.

A few counts support this clonotype. The chain carries TRBV5-1 and TRBJ2-5; the match to TRBD2 covers 9 bases. The V gene end was trimmed by 4 bases and the J gene end by 2 bases; junction bases not matched to a gene: 9. Germline V gene lookup returns CDR1 SGHRS and CDR2 YFSETQ. CDR3 length: 16 amino acids. CDR3 region: CASSLRLAASQETQYF. As DNA, the CDR3 is TGCGCCAGCAGCCTCAGACTAGCGGCCTCACAAGAGACCCAGTACTTC.

In its sample, this clonotype was seen a few times. CDR3 sequence (DNA): TGTGCCAGCAGTTCGCGGAGGACCGGGGAGGATCAGCCCCAGCATTTT. This translates into CASSSRRTGEDQPQHF. V and J are TRBV27 and TRBJ1-5, with D hard to call. Germline values: CDR1 MNHEY, CDR2 SMNVEV (reference sequence). The CDR3 runs 16 residues. The V gene lost 4 bases and the J gene lost 5 bases, with 18 bases spanning the gap.

This clonotype was picked up many times. The chain joins TRBV9 to TRBJ2-3; TRBD1 matches at 8 bases. CDR3 length: 15 amino acids. V gave up 2 bases and J gave up 3 bases; unmatched junction bases: 5. Looked up from germline, CDR1 is SGDLS and CDR2 is YYNGEE. CDR3 region: CASSVVGQGTDTQYF. The CDR3, as DNA: TGTGCCAGCAGCGTGGTCGGACAGGGTACAGATACGCAGTATTTT.

In the case of this clonotype: Being one base from a much bigger clone, this may be a read error. The chain combines TRBV6-2 or TRBV6-3 with TRBJ2-1; D may be TRBD1 (5 bases). Germline V gives CDR1 MNHEY, CDR2 SVGEGT. The CDR3 extends over 15 amino acids. CDR3 DNA sequence: TGTGCCAACAGTTACTCGTCCAGGCTCAGGGATGAGCAGTTCTTC. Amino acid sequence: CANSYSSRLRDEQFF.

This clonotype was seen a handful of times. The genes are TRBV6-1 and TRBJ1-1; D perhaps matches TRBD1 (6 bases). V lost 5 bases to trimming and J lost 0 bases, with 10 bases between them. The germline V gene has CDR1 MNHNS and CDR2 SASEGT. The CDR3 contains 14 residues. The CDR3, as DNA: TGTGCCAGCAGTAGGGGGGACCTGAACACTGAAGCTTTCTTT. This gives the protein CASSRGDLNTEAFF.

DNA for the CDR3: TGTGCCAGCAGTGAGGGTGGGACAGGGGCGATAAGCTCCTACAATGAGCAGTTCTTC. It translates to CASSEGGTGAISSYNEQFF. This sequence joins TRBV2 and TRBJ2-1, with 10 bases matching TRBD1. The CDR3 contains 19 residues. Germline V CDR1 and CDR2: SNHLY, FYNNEI. Trimming removed 3 bases from V and 0 bases from J; junction bases left unmatched: 11.

In this sample, this clonotype turned up a few times. V is TRBV7-9 and J is TRBJ2-2; D may be TRBD2 (6 bases). The germline V and J ends were trimmed by 3 bases and 4 bases, with 12 bases remaining between them. The CDR3 has 15 amino acids. Germline CDR1 is SEHNR and CDR2 is FQNEAQ (reference sequence). The CDR3 reads CASSLLLRGTGELFF. CDR3 DNA: TGTGCCAGCAGCTTGTTGCTGCGGGGCACCGGGGAGCTGTTTTTT. The full variable domain, completed using reference TRBV7-9 and TRBJ2-2, is DTGVSQNPRHKITKRGQNVTFRCDPISEHNRLYWYRQTLGQGPEFLTYFQNEAQLEKSRLLSDRFSAERPKGSFSTLEIQRTEQGDSAMYLCASSLLLRGTGELFFGEGSRLTVL.

This clonotype was observed a few times. The chain uses TRBV6-2 or TRBV6-3 and TRBJ2-7, with 7 bases matching TRBD1. V shed 3 bases and J 5 bases; nucleotides not matched to a gene: 4. Per the germline V gene, CDR1 is MNHEY and CDR2 is SVGEGT. This CDR3 comprises 13 residues. The CDR3 nucleotides are TGTGCCAGCAGTTATACAGGGGTCCACGAGCAGTACTTC. This sequence encodes CASSYTGVHEQYF.

The rearrangement joins TRBV13 to TRBJ2-3, with D possibly TRBD2 on 5 matching bases. Trimming pared 7 bases from V and 3 bases from J, leaving 11 bases between. The CDR3 extends over 13 amino acids. CDR1 and CDR2 (germline): PRHDT, FYEKMQ (reference sequence). DNA for the CDR3: TGTGCCAGCACCGGAGGTCGGACAGATACGCAGTATTTT. Residues: CASTGGRTDTQYF.

This clonotype was counted ten times or more. The chain employs TRBV6-1 and TRBJ2-4; D may be TRBD1 or TRBD2 (6 bases each). V was pared by 6 bases and J by 6 bases, with 12 bases between. This CDR3 has 13 residues. The germline V gene has CDR1 MNHNS and CDR2 SASEGT. In DNA, the CDR3 is TGTGCCAGCAGCGAGGGGGGCGGAAACATTCAGTACTTC. Encoded protein: CASSEGGGNIQYF.

This clonotype was seen only a few times. This rearrangement joins TRBV4-3 to TRBJ2-7; D could derive from TRBD1 or TRBD2 (7 bases each). Trimming shortened V by 2 bases and J by 4 bases, and 15 bases separated the two germline ends. Germline V gene sequence: CDR1 LGHNA, CDR2 YSLEER. The CDR3 extends over 15 amino acids. The CDR3 bases are TGCGCCAGCAGCCAAAGGGGGCCTAGCGGTTACGAGCAGTACTTC. Translated: CASSQRGPSGYEQYF.

V gene TRBV6-1 combines with J gene TRBJ2-2, with 11 bases lining up with TRBD2. The CDR3 sequence is 15 residues long. CDR1 and CDR2 from the germline V gene are MNHNS and SASEGT. Germline trimming cut 6 bases from V and 6 bases from J; bases unmatched to any gene: 6. The CDR3 reads CASRVSGGASGELFF. CDR3 in DNA: TGTGCCAGCAGGGTTAGCGGGGGGGCTTCCGGGGAGCTGTTTTTT.

This clonotype was recorded a few times. The chain joins TRBV7-9 to TRBJ2-7; a weak D match, TRBD2 (5 bases). Trimming stripped 5 bases from V and 3 bases from J, with 14 bases between. The CDR3 extends over 14 amino acids. Germline V gene sequence: CDR1 SEHNR, CDR2 FQNEAQ (reference sequence). The CDR3, as DNA: TGTGCCAGCAGCCTAACTGAGAGGGTCTACGAGCAGTACTTC. Its translation: CASSLTERVYEQYF.

The V and J genes are TRBV29-1 and TRBJ2-2, with a tentative D call TRBD2 (6 bases). Deletions cut 2 bases from V and 4 bases from J, with 17 bases between. Per the germline V gene, CDR1 is SQVTM and CDR2 is ANQGSEA. This CDR3 has 16 amino acids. This chain's CDR3 is CSVESMRRGGTGELFF. CDR3 DNA sequence: TGCAGCGTTGAATCGATGAGGAGGGGCGGCACCGGGGAGCTGTTTTTT.

The table lists this clonotype with a few counts. In nucleotides, the CDR3 is TGTGCCACCCAACAGCGGGGGGGCCTAGAGACCCAGTACTTC. This sequence encodes CATQQRGGLETQYF. This chain joins TRBV15 and TRBJ2-5, with 10 bases lining up with TRBD2. The CDR3 sequence is 14 residues long. Germline CDR1 is LNHNV and CDR2 is YYDKDF (reference sequence). The junction had 7 bases not matched to a gene; V was cut back by 8 bases and J by 4 bases. Filled out from reference TRBV15 and TRBJ2-5, the complete variable domain reads DAMVIQNPRYQVTQFGKPVTLSCSQTLNHNVMYWYQQKSSQAPKLLFHYYDKDFNNEADTPDNFQSRRPNTSFCFLDIRSPGLGDTAMYLCATQQRGGLETQYFGPGTRLLVL.

J is TRBJ2-1 and V is TRBV5-4; D unresolved. Germline CDR1 SGHNT, CDR2 YYREEE (reference sequence). This CDR3 is 13 amino acids long. The V gene lost 6 bases and the J gene lost 8 bases, with 15 bases spanning the gap. The CDR3 spells CASTQQNADEQFF. CDR3 DNA: TGTGCCAGCACCCAACAAAATGCGGATGAGCAGTTCTTC.

This clonotype was recorded a few times. DNA for the CDR3: TGTGCCAGCAGTTACGACAGGTCCTACGAGCAGTACTTC. It codes for CASSYDRSYEQYF. J is TRBJ2-7 and V is TRBV6-5, with D perhaps TRBD1 (6 bases). The CDR3 has 13 residues. Germline V gives CDR1 MNHEY, CDR2 SVGAGI. The germline V and J ends were trimmed by 2 bases and 1 base, with 6 bases remaining between them.

The chain recombines TRBV7-9 with TRBJ2-1, with 7 bases matching TRBD2. CDR1 and CDR2 from the germline V gene are SEHNR and FQNEAQ (reference sequence). The CDR3 runs 15 residues. J gave up 8 bases and V 3 bases, and 10 bases lay outside the gene matches. This chain's CDR3 is CASSFRGVMLYEQFF. CDR3 bases: TGTGCCAGCAGCTTTCGGGGGGTTATGTTGTATGAGCAGTTCTTC. Drawing the rest from reference TRBV7-9 and TRBJ2-1, the complete variable domain is DTGVSQNPRHKITKRGQNVTFRCDPISEHNRLYWYRQTLGQGPEFLTYFQNEAQLEKSRLLSDRFSAERPKGSFSTLEIQRTEQGDSAMYLCASSFRGVMLYEQFFGPGTRLTVL.

This clonotype was detected ten times or more. V is TRBV20-1 and J is TRBJ1-5, with a tentative D call TRBD1 (6 bases). With 5 bases removed from V and 3 bases from J, the gap between germline ends came to 8 bases. The V gene's germline CDR1 is DFQATT and CDR2 SNEGSKA (reference sequence). The CDR3 extends over 12 amino acids. CDR3 region: CSAGQNNQPQHF. DNA of the CDR3: TGCAGTGCTGGACAGAACAATCAGCCCCAGCATTTT.

The rearrangement links TRBV11-2 to TRBJ2-7; 14 nucleotides match TRBD2. CDR3 size: 16 residues. V was pared by 6 bases and J by 4 bases, with 8 bases of the junction left unmatched. Germline lookup yields CDR1 SGHAT and CDR2 FQNNGV. Written as DNA, the CDR3 is TGTGCCAGCAGACGACTAGCGGGGGGGGTGGGGTACGAGCAGTACTTC. Its translation is CASRRLAGGVGYEQYF.

The chain couples TRBV12-3 or TRBV12-4 to TRBJ2-6; the D gene is possibly TRBD1 (5 bases). The CDR3 consists of 18 residues. Trimming took off 6 bases at V and 1 base at J, with 19 bases between the two ends. CDR3 in amino acids: CASSEKRLGQSGANVLTF. The CDR3 nucleotides are TGTGCCAGCAGCGAGAAAAGGCTGGGGCAGTCTGGGGCCAACGTCCTGACTTTC.